Below are 9 T cell receptor beta chains sequenced from a single sample in a study of regulatory T cells in long-lasting Graves disease. Arm-PCR of CDR3 regions with iRepertoire HTBI primers generated TCR beta libraries. TCRdb used MiXCR to reprocess the multiplex PCR reads, holding one entry per CDR3 protein. In the table there are around 420,000 distinct CDR3 sequences, roughly a sixth of which are singletons. Time point specified: newly diagnosed GD, antithyroid drugs for less than 3 months. RNA from PBMCs was the source of the TCR library. The source material was peripheral blood mononuclear cells (PBMCs), sampled at new diagnosis, from a patient treated with antithyroid drugs. The source is a female donor with Graves disease.

This clonotype appeared many times. The gene calls are TRBV5-1 and TRBJ1-1; weak D call: TRBD1 (5 bases). V lost 0 bases, J lost 9 bases, and 15 bases lay in between. The CDR3 loop spans 14 amino acids. From germline, CDR1 is SGHRS and CDR2 YFSETQ. CDR3 loop: CASSLAGTVNQAFF. CDR3 DNA: TGCGCCAGCAGCTTGGCCGGGACGGTTAACCAAGCTTTCTTT.

This clonotype was counted ten times or more. The chain carries TRBV20-1 and TRBJ2-7; no firm D call. Germline V lookup: CDR1 DFQATT, CDR2 SNEGSKA (reference sequence). The CDR3 consists of 11 residues. V dropped 7 bases and J dropped 4 bases, with 11 bases sitting between them. In DNA form, the CDR3 reads TGCAGTGTTCAACTTGCTTACGAGCAGTACTTC. Its protein product is CSVQLAYEQYF.

This clonotype was seen at least ten times. This rearrangement joins TRBV20-1 to TRBJ1-6, with D uncertain. Germline V CDR1 and CDR2: DFQATT, SNEGSKA (reference sequence). CDR3 length: 13 residues. The germline V and J ends were trimmed by 3 bases and 5 bases, with 8 bases remaining between them. As DNA, the CDR3 is TGCAGTGCTAGGCTCAGAAATAATTCACCCCTCCACTTT. Translating it yields CSARLRNNSPLHF.

There are a few counts of this clonotype. J is TRBJ2-1 and V is TRBV14, with 7 bases identical to TRBD1. This CDR3 is 17 amino acids long. Germline V lookup: CDR1 SGHDN, CDR2 FVKESK. V was pared by 5 bases and J by 0 bases, with 10 bases of the junction left unmatched. The CDR3 DNA reads TGTGCCAGCAGCAAGGGGACAGAACTATTCTCCTACAATGAGCAGTTCTTC. Translated, it gives CASSKGTELFSYNEQFF.

This clonotype was counted ten times or more. The V gene is TRBV10-3, the J gene TRBJ2-5, with TRBD2 as a possible D gene (6 bases). Trimming removed 10 bases at V and 5 bases at J, with 17 bases between. The CDR3 sequence is 13 residues long. Germline CDR1 is ENHRY and CDR2 is SYGVKD. The CDR3 loop is CASAGRLGETQYF. The CDR3 region has the DNA TGTGCCAGCGCAGGGAGGTTGGGGGAGACCCAGTACTTC.

The CDR3, as DNA: TGTGCCAGCAGCCCTTATCCGGGACTCCAATTCTTC. It translates to CASSPYPGLQFF. The chain combines TRBV14 with TRBJ2-1; weak D call: TRBD2 (6 bases). Trimming stripped 4 bases from V and 16 bases from J, with 17 bases between. The germline V gene encodes CDR1 SGHDN and CDR2 FVKESK. This CDR3 region has 12 residues.

The sample holds many counts of this clonotype. J is TRBJ2-7 and V is TRBV28; D gene ambiguous. The germline CDR1 and CDR2 sequences are MDHEN and SYDVKM. V shed 6 bases and J shed 2 bases, with 17 bases lying between them. The CDR3 spans 15 residues. The CDR3 nucleotides are TGTGCCAGCAGCCTCCTGGGCGTATCGGCCTACGAGCAGTACTTC. This encodes CASSLLGVSAYEQYF.

J is TRBJ2-6 and V is TRBV4-1; a possible D gene is TRBD2 (6 bases). V lost 2 bases, J lost 2 bases, and 19 bases lay in between. The germline CDR1 and CDR2 sequences are MGHRA and YSYEKL. The CDR3 spans 19 residues. CDR3 sequence reads: CASSQNLEGGIAGANVLTF. The CDR3 DNA sequence: TGCGCCAGCAGCCAAAACCTCGAAGGCGGGATAGCTGGGGCCAACGTCCTGACTTTC.

This clonotype was seen repeatedly, ten times or more. This chain joins TRBV5-6 and TRBJ1-1; D remains unclear. The V end lost 1 base, the J end lost 10 bases, and 17 bases lay between the germline ends. Germline V lookup: CDR1 SGHDT, CDR2 YYEEEE. The CDR3 runs to 14 residues. The CDR3 loop is CASSLSPYHDGAFF. The CDR3 coding sequence is TGTGCCAGCAGCTTGTCCCCTTACCACGACGGAGCTTTCTTT.